Reported below is one TCR beta chain. This specimen comes from a study of T cell changes during pregnancy in multiple sclerosis. Using immunoSEQ multiplex PCR, the repertoire was profiled, and TCRdb retains in-frame clones only, with some absent. The sample lists some 60,000 clones, roughly 93% occurring once. The length of the CDR3 is 14 residues. Trimming cost V 8 bases and J 1 base, with 14 bases left between them. The germline CDR1 and CDR2 sequences are SEHNR and FQNEAQ (reference sequence). The chain uses TRBV7-9 and TRBJ1-2; D possibly corresponds to TRBD1 (5 bases). The sample here was peripheral blood, taken after pregnancy. This TCR came from a female donor with multiple sclerosis, enrolled in a pregnancy study. The CDR3 loop is CASADIRINYGYTF. Here the CDR3 DNA reads TGTGCCAGCGCGGACATTCGAATTAACTATGGCTACACCTTC.